These 5 T cell receptor beta chains share one sample of origin, sequenced in a study of T cells in Graves' hyperthyroidism and ophthalmopathy (dated by TCRdb to the late 2010s). Receptor amplification or capture employed multiplex PCR. TCRdb lists the instrument as Illumina HiSeq 2000. Amplification of TCR beta CDR3 regions was carried out from RNA transcripts. A first-round RT-PCR of the TCR CDR3 used the HTBI primer set with the Qiagen OneStep RT-PCR kit. TCRdb itself trimmed the public reads at Q25 with fastp, ran MiXCR and retained productive beta chains. Duplicate CDR3 protein sequences are folded into a single record with the most common DNA and genes. The sample table shows 200,000 to 300,000 distinct CDR3 sequences, and 15% to 20% are seen once. The top ten clonotypes cover around 30% of the sample. Sequences were obtained from blood. These receptors were obtained from a woman aged 18-29 years with Graves' ophthalmopathy.

The chain couples TRBV6-2 or TRBV6-3 to TRBJ2-1; 14 bases are a match to TRBD2. The CDR3 totals 16 residues. Germline CDR1 and CDR2: MNHEY and SVGEGT. With 6 bases clipped from V and 10 bases from J, the junction kept 11 bases outside the gene matches. CDR3 bases: TGTGCCAGCAGCGGACCGGGACTAGCGGGAGTCGGGGAGCAGTTCTTC. Translated: CASSGPGLAGVGEQFF.

V and J are TRBV30 and TRBJ2-2; 7 bases line up with TRBD2. J was trimmed by 0 bases and V by 2 bases; bases with no gene match: 9. This CDR3 has 17 amino acids. CDR1 GTSNPN and CDR2 SVGIG come from the germline V gene (reference sequence). For the CDR3, the DNA is TGTGCCTGGAGTTACGGGCTAGCGGAAACGAACACCGGGGAGCTGTTTTTT. Encoded protein: CAWSYGLAETNTGELFF.

The sample holds many counts of this clonotype. The chain links TRBV2 to TRBJ2-1; 7 bases match TRBD1. Germline V gene lookup returns CDR1 SNHLY and CDR2 FYNNEI. The V segment lost 8 bases and the J segment 7 bases; nucleotides outside the gene matches: 8. This CDR3 is built from 13 residues. The CDR3 DNA reads as TGTGCCAGCCGAAGACAGGGTTGGAATGAGCAGTTCTTC. As protein: CASRRQGWNEQFF. Full variable domain (outside the CDR3, taken from reference TRBV2 and TRBJ2-1): EPEVTQTPSHQVTQMGQEVILRCVPISNHLYFYWYRQILGQKVEFLVSFYNNEISEKSEIFDDQFSVERPDGSNFTLKIRSTKLEDSAMYFCASRRQGWNEQFFGPGTRLTVL.

This clonotype was counted many times. The chain carries TRBV11-2 and TRBJ2-7; 7 bases fit TRBD1. From germline, CDR1 is SGHAT and CDR2 FQNNGV. CDR3 size: 13 residues. J lost 9 bases, V lost 1 base, and 6 bases had no gene match. The chain's CDR3 is CASSLVRDSMQYF. The CDR3 DNA reads TGTGCCAGCAGCTTAGTAAGGGACAGCATGCAGTACTTC.

This clonotype was recorded many times. The chain employs TRBV6-1 and TRBJ1-5; possible D gene TRBD1, 5 bases. The CDR3 has 13 amino acids. V shed 2 bases and J shed 7 bases, with 9 bases lying between them. The germline gives CDR1 MNHNS, CDR2 SASEGT. The CDR3 spells CASSESNRQPQHF. CDR3 in DNA: TGTGCCAGCAGTGAAAGTAACAGGCAGCCCCAGCATTTT.